This TCR beta chain appears in the sequencing data of a study of shared clonotypes between healthy human individuals. The data were produced by immunoSEQ multiplex PCR, yet TCRdb's version contains in-frame clones alone and is incomplete. Among roughly 480,000 clones listed, around 80% were seen once. The material sequenced was PBMCs. This clonotype originated in a woman in her thirties or forties in good health. Some clones in this sample may be carry-over from other donors' samples.

CDR3 in amino acids: CASRFKWDNQPQHF. The CDR3 DNA is TGTGCCAGCAGGTTCAAATGGGACAATCAGCCCCAGCATTTT. The genes are TRBV2 and TRBJ1-5; D gene uncertain. Germline V lookup: CDR1 SNHLY, CDR2 FYNNEI. There are 14 residues in the CDR3. V lost 6 bases and J 3 bases, leaving 12 bases between the germline ends.